This T cell receptor (beta chain) was sequenced in a study of OX40 agonist ivuxolimab in advanced cancers. Whole-study findings and limits: At doses 0.1 to 3.0 mg/kg, CD4+ and CD8+ clones expanded.

CDR1 is MNHNS, CDR2 SASEGT, per germline. Trimming took 2 bases from V and 9 from J, leaving 14 bases between them. The CDR3 consists of 14 residues. Using immunoSEQ multiplex PCR, the repertoire was profiled, and TCRdb retains in-frame clones only, with some absent. The sample lists some 85,000 clones, about 90% occurring once. The sample holds one count of this clone. Its antigen is as yet unknown. This receptor was taken from an adult with an advanced solid tumor such as melanoma, head and neck, liver or kidney cancer. The chain combines TRBV6-1 with TRBJ1-5; D may be TRBD1 (6 bases). Specimen: CD4+ or CD8+ T cells sorted from blood, collected in a trial of the OX40 agonist ivuxolimab. Here the CDR3 DNA reads TGTGCCAGCAGTGAAACAAGTGGAGGGGGGCCCCAGCATTTT. Translating it yields CASSETSGGGPQHF.